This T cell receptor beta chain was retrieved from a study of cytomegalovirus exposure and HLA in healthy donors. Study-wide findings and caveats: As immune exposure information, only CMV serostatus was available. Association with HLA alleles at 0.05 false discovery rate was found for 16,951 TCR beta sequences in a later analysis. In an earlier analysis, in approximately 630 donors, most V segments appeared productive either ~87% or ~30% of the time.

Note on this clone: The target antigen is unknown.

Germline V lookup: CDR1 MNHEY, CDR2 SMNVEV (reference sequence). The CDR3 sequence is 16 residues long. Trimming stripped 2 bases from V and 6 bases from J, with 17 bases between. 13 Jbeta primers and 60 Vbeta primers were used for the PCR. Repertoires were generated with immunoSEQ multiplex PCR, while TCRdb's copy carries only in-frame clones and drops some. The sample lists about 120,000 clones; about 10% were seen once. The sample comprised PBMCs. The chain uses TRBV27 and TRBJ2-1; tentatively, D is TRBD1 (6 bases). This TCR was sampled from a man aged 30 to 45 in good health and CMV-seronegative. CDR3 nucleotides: TGTGCCAGCAGTTTACCTACAGGGAAGGTTTCCAATGAGCAGTTCTTC. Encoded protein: CASSLPTGKVSNEQFF.